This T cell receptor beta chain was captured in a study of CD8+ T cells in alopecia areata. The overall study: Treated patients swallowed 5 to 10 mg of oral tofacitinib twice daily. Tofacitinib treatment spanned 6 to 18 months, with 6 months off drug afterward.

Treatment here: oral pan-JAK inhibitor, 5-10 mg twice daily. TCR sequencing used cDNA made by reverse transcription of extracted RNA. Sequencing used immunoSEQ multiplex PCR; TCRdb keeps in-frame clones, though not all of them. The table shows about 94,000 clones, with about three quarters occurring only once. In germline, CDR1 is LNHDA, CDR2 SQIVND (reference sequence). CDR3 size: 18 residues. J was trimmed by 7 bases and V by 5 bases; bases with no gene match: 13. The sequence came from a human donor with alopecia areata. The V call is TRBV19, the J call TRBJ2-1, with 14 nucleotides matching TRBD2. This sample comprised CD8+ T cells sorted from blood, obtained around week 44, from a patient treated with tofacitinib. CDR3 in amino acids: CASSSHLGLAGGRNEQFF. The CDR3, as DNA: TGTGCCAGTAGTTCCCACCTAGGACTAGCGGGGGGACGGAATGAGCAGTTCTTC.